Presented here are 17 T cell receptor beta chains from one specimen sequenced in a study of technical replicates of blood from a few donors. Profiling relied on immunoSEQ multiplex PCR, and the TCRdb table lists in-frame clones only, not all of them. The repertoire holds some 77,000 clones, with 92% as singletons. The sample was T cells isolated from PBMCs. The receptors were sampled from a human donor in good health.

This CDR3 is CASLYTPGGGTDTQYF. The CDR3 region has the DNA TGTGCCAGCCTATACACTCCGGGCGGGGGCACAGATACGCAGTATTTT. The gene calls are TRBV28 and TRBJ2-3; D possibly corresponds to TRBD2 (6 bases). The ends were cut back, 8 bases at V and 1 base at J, with 19 bases in the middle. Germline CDR1 MDHEN, CDR2 SYDVKM. The CDR3 spans 16 residues.

V and J are TRBV7-8 and TRBJ1-2; perhaps TRBD1 as D (5 bases). The V gene's germline CDR1 is SGHVS and CDR2 FQNEAQ. Trimming pared 1 base from V and 8 bases from J, leaving 23 bases between. This CDR3 has 17 residues. CDR3 sequence (DNA): TGTGCCAGCAGCTTAGTTGCCTCAGGGCAAAATTCGGGCGGCTACACCTTC. It translates to CASSLVASGQNSGGYTF.

This sequence joins TRBV2 and TRBJ2-7, with D uncertain. The CDR3 length is 12 residues. CDR1 and CDR2 from the germline V gene are SNHLY and FYNNEI. Trimming stripped 10 bases from V and 4 bases from J, with 14 bases between. CDR3 DNA sequence: TGTGCCACCATGGGCTTGAAATACGAGCAGTACTTC. Residues: CATMGLKYEQYF.

This clone has more than one count but fewer than ten. This sequence joins TRBV7-9 and TRBJ2-7, with TRBD1 matching 8 bases. V dropped 4 bases and J dropped 0; count of bases not matched to a gene: 5. The CDR3 has 15 residues. Germline assignment: CDR1 SEHNR and CDR2 FQNEAQ (reference sequence). CDR3 DNA sequence: TGTGCCAGCAGCTCGTGGGACAGGAGCTCCTACGAGCAGTACTTC. Its translation is CASSSWDRSSYEQYF.

In this sample, this clone turned up a few times. The chain uses TRBV5-4 and TRBJ1-1, with 10 bases fitting TRBD1. The germline gives CDR1 SGHNT, CDR2 YYREEE (reference sequence). V shed 4 bases, J shed 6 bases, and the junction held 6 bases outside the gene matches. The CDR3 totals 14 residues. CDR3 residues: CASSPGQGTAEAFF. The CDR3 DNA follows: TGTGCCAGCAGCCCGGGACAGGGGACGGCTGAAGCTTTCTTT. The whole variable domain, filled in from reference TRBV5-4 and TRBJ1-1, reads ETGVTQSPTHLIKTRGQQVTLRCSSQSGHNTVSWYQQALGQGPQFIFQYYREEENGRGNFPPRFSGLQFPNYSSELNVNALELDDSALYLCASSPGQGTAEAFFGQGTRLTVV.

The chain carries TRBV19 and TRBJ1-2; 8 positions match TRBD1. Germline values: CDR1 LNHDA, CDR2 SQIVND (reference sequence). J gave up 2 bases and V 7 bases, and 9 bases lay outside the gene matches. The CDR3 sequence is 15 residues long. The CDR3 loop is CASNPGQGVNYGYTF. In DNA, the CDR3 is TGTGCCAGTAACCCCGGACAGGGAGTAAACTATGGCTACACCTTC.

This sequence joins TRBV30 and TRBJ1-1; TRBD1 might be the D (5 bases). This CDR3 has 14 residues. The V and J ends lost 7 bases and 2 bases respectively, with 17 bases between them. From germline, CDR1 is GTSNPN and CDR2 SVGIG (reference sequence). CDR3 loop: CALSLPGLNTEAFF. CDR3 coding DNA: TGTGCCTTAAGTCTACCGGGACTCAACACTGAAGCTTTCTTT.

This chain connects TRBV6-1 to TRBJ2-1, with D perhaps TRBD1 (5 bases). V was trimmed by 6 bases and J by 3 bases, leaving 15 bases between them. This CDR3 spans 15 amino acids. Germline lookup yields CDR1 MNHNS and CDR2 SASEGT. CDR3 DNA: TGTGCCAGCAGACCCGACAGTATACTCTACAATGAGCAGTTCTTC. It yields the protein CASRPDSILYNEQFF.

The chain carries TRBV6-1 and TRBJ2-1; TRBD1 agrees at 7 bases. The CDR3 totals 14 residues. The V gene end was trimmed by 7 bases and the J gene end by 9 bases; junction bases not matched to a gene: 12. Germline CDR1 reads MNHNS; CDR2 reads SASEGT. DNA for the CDR3: TGTGCCAGCACCCTATCCCCCTGGACAGGTGAGCAGTTCTTC. This sequence encodes CASTLSPWTGEQFF.

The chain joins TRBV6-5 to TRBJ1-4; 9 bases are shared with TRBD1. Unmatched junction bases numbered 4, after V lost 0 bases and J lost 5 bases. In germline, CDR1 is MNHEY, CDR2 SVGAGI. This CDR3 has 16 residues. In nucleotides, the CDR3 is TGTGCCAGCAGTTACTCCTCCGGGACAGGGAATGAAAAACTGTTTTTT. As protein: CASSYSSGTGNEKLFF.

The rearrangement uses TRBV5-6 and TRBJ2-7; 7 bases are shared with TRBD1. The CDR3 totals 15 residues. CDR1 and CDR2 (germline): SGHDT, YYEEEE. Trimming took 2 bases from V and 1 from J; bases not matched to a gene: 6. The DNA of the CDR3 is TGTGCCAGCAGCTTATGGGACAGAGGGTCCTACGAGCAGTACTTC. Amino acid sequence: CASSLWDRGSYEQYF.

The chain has TRBV30 and TRBJ1-2; D gene unclear. The CDR3 covers 12 residues. Germline values: CDR1 GTSNPN, CDR2 SVGIG (reference sequence). The V and J ends lost 4 bases and 4 bases respectively, with 10 bases between them. CDR3 DNA sequence: TGTGCCTGGACCGCGGGTATCTATGGCTACACCTTC. This sequence encodes CAWTAGIYGYTF.

The chain joins TRBV15 to TRBJ2-1; 7 nucleotides align to TRBD1. Trimming cost V 5 bases and J 2 bases; bases outside gene matches: 9. This CDR3 is built from 16 residues. Germline V gives CDR1 LNHNV, CDR2 YYDKDF (reference sequence). The CDR3 nucleotides read TGTGCCACCAGCTCCCAGCGGCAGGGGGCCTACAATGAGCAGTTCTTC. This gives the protein CATSSQRQGAYNEQFF.

This chain links TRBV30 with TRBJ1-1; TRBD1 matches 8 bases. From germline, CDR1 is GTSNPN and CDR2 SVGIG (reference sequence). The CDR3 is made up of 12 amino acids. The J segment lost 7 bases and the V segment lost 1 base, leaving 2 bases of the junction unmatched. CDR3 region: CAWSGDRFEAFF. The DNA for the CDR3 is TGTGCCTGGAGTGGGGACAGGTTTGAAGCTTTCTTT.

This rearrangement joins TRBV7-9 to TRBJ2-3, with D perhaps matching TRBD2 (6 bases). The length of the CDR3 is 15 residues. V gave up 5 bases and J gave up 14 bases, with 26 bases separating them. Germline values: CDR1 SEHNR, CDR2 FQNEAQ (reference sequence). The CDR3 DNA sequence: TGTGCCAGCAGCCTCCTAGGGCTACCGGGACTTTCATCGTATTTT. This codes for CASSLLGLPGLSSYF.

Turning to this clone: Mismatch with germline at one junction end may stem from a read error. The chain has TRBV19 and TRBJ1-3; 8 bases match TRBD1. Germline-derived CDR1 and CDR2 are LNHDA and SQIVND (reference sequence). The CDR3 extends over 18 amino acids. The CDR3 protein is CASSSYRRTGTSGNTIYF. CDR3 sequence (DNA): TGTGCCAGCAGTAGTTATAGGAGGACAGGGACCTCCGGAAACACCATATATTTT.

The rearrangement joins TRBV30 to TRBJ1-4; D is undetermined. Germline lookup yields CDR1 GTSNPN and CDR2 SVGIG (reference sequence). CDR3 size: 13 residues. Trimming cost V 5 bases and J 4 bases, with 11 bases left between them. The CDR3, as DNA: TGTGCCTGGGACCCCGGGATTAATGAAAAACTGTTTTTT. This encodes CAWDPGINEKLFF.